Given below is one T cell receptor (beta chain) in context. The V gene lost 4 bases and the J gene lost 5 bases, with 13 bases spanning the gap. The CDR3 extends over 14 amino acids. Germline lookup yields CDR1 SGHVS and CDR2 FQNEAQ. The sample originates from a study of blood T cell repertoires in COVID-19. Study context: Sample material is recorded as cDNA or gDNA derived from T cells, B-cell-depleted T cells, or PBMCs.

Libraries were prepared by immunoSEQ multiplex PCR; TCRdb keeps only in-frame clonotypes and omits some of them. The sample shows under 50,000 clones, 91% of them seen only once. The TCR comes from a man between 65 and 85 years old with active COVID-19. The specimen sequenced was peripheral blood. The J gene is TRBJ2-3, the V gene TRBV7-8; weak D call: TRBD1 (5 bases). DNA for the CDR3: TGTGCCAGCAGCTCTGGACACGTCCTAGATACGCAGTATTTT. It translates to CASSSGHVLDTQYF. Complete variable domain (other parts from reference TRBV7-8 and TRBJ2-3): GAGVSQSPRYKVAKRGQDVALRCDPISGHVSLFWYQQALGQGPEFLTYFQNEAQLDKSGLPSDRFFAERPEGSVSTLKIQRTQQEDSAVYLCASSSGHVLDTQYFGPGTRLTVL.